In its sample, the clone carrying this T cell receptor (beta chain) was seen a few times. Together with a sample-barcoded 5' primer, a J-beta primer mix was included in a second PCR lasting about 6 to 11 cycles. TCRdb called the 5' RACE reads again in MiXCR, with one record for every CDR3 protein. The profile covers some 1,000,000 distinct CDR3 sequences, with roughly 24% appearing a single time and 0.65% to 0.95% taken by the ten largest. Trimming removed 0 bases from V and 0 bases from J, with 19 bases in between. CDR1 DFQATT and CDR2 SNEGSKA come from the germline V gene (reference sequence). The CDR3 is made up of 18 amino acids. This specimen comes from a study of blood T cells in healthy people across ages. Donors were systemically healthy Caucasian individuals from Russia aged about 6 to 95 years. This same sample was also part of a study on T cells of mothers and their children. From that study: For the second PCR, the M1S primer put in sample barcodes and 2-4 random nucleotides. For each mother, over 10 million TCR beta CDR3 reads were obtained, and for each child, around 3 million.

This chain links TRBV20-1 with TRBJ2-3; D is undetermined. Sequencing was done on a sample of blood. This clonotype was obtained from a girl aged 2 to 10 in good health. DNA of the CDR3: TGCAGTGCTAGAGATGGAGTGTTCAACCAGGCTAGCACAGATACGCAGTATTTT. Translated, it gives CSARDGVFNQASTDTQYF.